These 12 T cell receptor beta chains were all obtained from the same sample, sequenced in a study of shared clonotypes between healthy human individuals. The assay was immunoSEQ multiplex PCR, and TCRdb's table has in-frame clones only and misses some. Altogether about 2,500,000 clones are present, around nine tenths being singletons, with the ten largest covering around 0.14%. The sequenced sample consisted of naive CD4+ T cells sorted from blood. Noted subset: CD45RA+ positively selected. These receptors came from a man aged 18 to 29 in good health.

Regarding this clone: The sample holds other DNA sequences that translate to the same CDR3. The CDR3 is CASSLVSQETQYF. In DNA, the CDR3 is TGTGCCAGCAGCTTAGTCAGCCAAGAGACCCAGTACTTC. The chain combines TRBV7-2 with TRBJ2-5; D not certain. There are 13 residues in the CDR3. Looked up from germline, CDR1 is SGHTA and CDR2 is FQGNSA. V was clipped by 1 base and J by 1 base, with 4 bases between them.

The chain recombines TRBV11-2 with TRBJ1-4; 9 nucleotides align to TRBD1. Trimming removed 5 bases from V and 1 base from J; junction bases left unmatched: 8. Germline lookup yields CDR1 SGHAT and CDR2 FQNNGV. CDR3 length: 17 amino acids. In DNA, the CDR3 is TGTGCCAGCAGCCCTCGGGGACAGGGAGAAACTAATGAAAAACTGTTTTTT. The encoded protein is CASSPRGQGETNEKLFF.

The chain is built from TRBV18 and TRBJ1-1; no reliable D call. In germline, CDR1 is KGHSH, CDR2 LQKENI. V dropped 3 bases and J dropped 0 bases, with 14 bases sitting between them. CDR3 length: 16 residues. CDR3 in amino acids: CASSPWTIEMNTEAFF. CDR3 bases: TGTGCCAGCTCACCTTGGACTATCGAAATGAACACTGAAGCTTTCTTT.

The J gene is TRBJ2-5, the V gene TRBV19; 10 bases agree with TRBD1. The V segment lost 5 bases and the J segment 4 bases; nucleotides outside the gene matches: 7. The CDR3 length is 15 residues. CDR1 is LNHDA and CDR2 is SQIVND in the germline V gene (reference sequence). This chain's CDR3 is CASSARTGGGETQYF. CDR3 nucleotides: TGTGCCAGTAGTGCTAGGACAGGGGGAGGAGAGACCCAGTACTTC.

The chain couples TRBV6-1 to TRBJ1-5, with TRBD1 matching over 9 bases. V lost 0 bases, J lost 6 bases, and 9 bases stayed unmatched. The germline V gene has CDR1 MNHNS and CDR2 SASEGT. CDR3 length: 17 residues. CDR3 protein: CASSEAIGQGQGQPQHF. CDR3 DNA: TGTGCCAGCAGTGAAGCTATAGGACAGGGGCAAGGTCAGCCCCAGCATTTT.

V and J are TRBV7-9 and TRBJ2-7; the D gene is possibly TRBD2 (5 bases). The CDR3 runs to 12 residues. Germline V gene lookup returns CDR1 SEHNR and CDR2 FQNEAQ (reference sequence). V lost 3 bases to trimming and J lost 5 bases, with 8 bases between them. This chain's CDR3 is CASSLRDNEQYF. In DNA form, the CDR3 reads TGTGCCAGCAGCTTGAGGGATAACGAGCAGTACTTC.

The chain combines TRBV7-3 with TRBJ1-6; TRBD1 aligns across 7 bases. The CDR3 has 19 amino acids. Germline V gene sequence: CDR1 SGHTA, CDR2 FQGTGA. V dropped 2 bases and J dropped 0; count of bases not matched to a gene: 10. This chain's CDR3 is CASSLPDGQVSSYNSPLHF. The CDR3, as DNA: TGTGCCAGCAGCTTACCCGATGGACAGGTCAGCTCCTATAATTCACCCCTCCACTTT.

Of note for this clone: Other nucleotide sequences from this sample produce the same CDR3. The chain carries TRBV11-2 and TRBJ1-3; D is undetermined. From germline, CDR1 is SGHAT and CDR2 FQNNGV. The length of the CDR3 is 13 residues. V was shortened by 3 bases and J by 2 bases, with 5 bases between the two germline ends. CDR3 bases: TGTGCCAGCAGCTTGTCAGCTGGAAACACCATATATTTT. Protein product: CASSLSAGNTIYF.

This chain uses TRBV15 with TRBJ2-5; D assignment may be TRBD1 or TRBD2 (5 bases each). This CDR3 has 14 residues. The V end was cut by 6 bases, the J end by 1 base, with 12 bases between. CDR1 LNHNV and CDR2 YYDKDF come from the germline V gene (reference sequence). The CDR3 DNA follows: TGTGCCACCAGTTCCCGGGACGTCCAAGAGACCCAGTACTTC. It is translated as CATSSRDVQETQYF.

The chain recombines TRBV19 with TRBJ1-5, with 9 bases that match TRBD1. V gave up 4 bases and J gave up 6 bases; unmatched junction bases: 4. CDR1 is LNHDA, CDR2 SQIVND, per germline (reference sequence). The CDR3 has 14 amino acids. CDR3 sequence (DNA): TGTGCCAGTAGTAATACAGGGGGCAGTCAGCCCCAGCATTTT. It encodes CASSNTGGSQPQHF.

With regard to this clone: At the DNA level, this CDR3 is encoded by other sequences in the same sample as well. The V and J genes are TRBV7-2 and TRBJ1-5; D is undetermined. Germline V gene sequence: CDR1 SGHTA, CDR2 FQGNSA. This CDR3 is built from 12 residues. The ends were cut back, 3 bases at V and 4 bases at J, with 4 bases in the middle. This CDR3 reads CASSFQNQPQHF. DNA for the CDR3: TGTGCCAGCAGCTTCCAAAATCAGCCCCAGCATTTT.

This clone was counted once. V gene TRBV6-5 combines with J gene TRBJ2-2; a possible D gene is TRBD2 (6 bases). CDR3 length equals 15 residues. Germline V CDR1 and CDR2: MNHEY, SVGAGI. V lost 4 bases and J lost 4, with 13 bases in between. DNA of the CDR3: TGTGCCAGCAGTTTACCGGGACTTTTCACCGGGGAGCTGTTTTTT. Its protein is CASSLPGLFTGELFF.